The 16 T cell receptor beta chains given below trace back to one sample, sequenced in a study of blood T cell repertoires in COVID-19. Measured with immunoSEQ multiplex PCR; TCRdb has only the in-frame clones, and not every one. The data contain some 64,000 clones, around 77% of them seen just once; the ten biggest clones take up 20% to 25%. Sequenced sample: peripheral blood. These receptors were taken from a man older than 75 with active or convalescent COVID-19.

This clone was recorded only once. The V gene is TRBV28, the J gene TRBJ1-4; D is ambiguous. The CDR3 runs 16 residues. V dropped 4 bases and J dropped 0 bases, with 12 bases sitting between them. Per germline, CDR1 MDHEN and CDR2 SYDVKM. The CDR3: CASSSLNSATNEKLFF. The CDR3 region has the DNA TGTGCCAGCAGTTCCCTAAATTCTGCAACTAATGAAAAACTGTTTTTT.

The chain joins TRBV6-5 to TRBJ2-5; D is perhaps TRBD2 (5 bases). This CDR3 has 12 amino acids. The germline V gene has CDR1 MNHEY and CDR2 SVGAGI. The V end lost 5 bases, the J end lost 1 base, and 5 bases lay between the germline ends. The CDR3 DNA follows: TGTGCCAGCAGTCTAGCCCAAGAGACCCAGTACTTC. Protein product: CASSLAQETQYF.

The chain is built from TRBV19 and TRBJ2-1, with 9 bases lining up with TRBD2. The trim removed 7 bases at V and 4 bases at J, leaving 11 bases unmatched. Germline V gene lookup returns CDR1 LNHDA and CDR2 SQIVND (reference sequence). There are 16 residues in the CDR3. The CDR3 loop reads CASTLEGAGGYNEQFF. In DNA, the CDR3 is TGTGCCAGTACCTTAGAGGGAGCGGGGGGATACAATGAGCAGTTCTTC.

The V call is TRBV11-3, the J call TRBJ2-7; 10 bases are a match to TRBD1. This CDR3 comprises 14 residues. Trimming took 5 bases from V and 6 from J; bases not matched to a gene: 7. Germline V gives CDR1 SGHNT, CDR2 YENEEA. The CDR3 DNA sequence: TGTGCCAGCAGCAACCGGGACAGGGGCGGCGAGCAGTACTTC. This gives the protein CASSNRDRGGEQYF.

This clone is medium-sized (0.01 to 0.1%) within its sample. The CDR3 sequence is CASSEIGGAEETQYF. For the CDR3, the DNA is TGTGCCAGCAGCGAAATCGGGGGGGCCGAGGAGACCCAGTACTTC. The V gene is TRBV11-2, the J gene TRBJ2-5; 8 positions agree with TRBD2. Germline CDR1 is SGHAT and CDR2 is FQNNGV. The CDR3 runs to 15 residues. V lost 5 bases, J lost 5 bases, and 10 bases stayed unmatched. The entire variable domain, with the rest obtained from reference TRBV11-2 and TRBJ2-5, is as follows: EAGVAQSPRYKIIEKRQSVAFWCNPISGHATLYWYQQILGQGPKLLIQFQNNGVVDDSQLPKDRFSAERLKGVDSTLKIQPAKLEDSAVYLCASSEIGGAEETQYFGPGTRLLVL.

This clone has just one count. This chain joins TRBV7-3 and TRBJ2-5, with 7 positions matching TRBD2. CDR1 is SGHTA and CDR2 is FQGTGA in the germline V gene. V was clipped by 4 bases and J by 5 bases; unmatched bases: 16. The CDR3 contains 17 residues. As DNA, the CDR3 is TGTGCCAGCAGCTCACCTATGGGGGGGTTCGGTCGGGAGACCCAGTACTTC. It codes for CASSSPMGGFGRETQYF.

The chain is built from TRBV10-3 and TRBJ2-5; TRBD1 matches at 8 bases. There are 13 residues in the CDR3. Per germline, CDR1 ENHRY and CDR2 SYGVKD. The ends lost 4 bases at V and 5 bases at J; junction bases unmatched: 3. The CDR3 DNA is TGTGCCATCAGTGGTGGACAGGGCGAGACCCAGTACTTC. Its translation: CAISGGQGETQYF.

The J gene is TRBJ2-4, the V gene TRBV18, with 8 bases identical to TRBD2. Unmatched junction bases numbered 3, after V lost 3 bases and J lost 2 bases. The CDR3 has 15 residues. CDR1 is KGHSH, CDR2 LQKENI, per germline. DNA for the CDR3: TGTGCCAGCTCACCTAGTAGCGGGACCAAAAACATTCAGTACTTC. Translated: CASSPSSGTKNIQYF.

The CDR3 region is CASSFWGVSDTGELFF. For the CDR3, the DNA is TGTGCCAGCAGTTTTTGGGGGGTTTCGGACACCGGGGAGCTGTTTTTT. The chain uses TRBV27 and TRBJ2-2, with D tentatively TRBD2 (6 bases). The CDR3 totals 16 residues. Trimming shortened V by 3 bases and J by 3 bases, and 14 bases separated the two germline ends. CDR1 is MNHEY and CDR2 is SMNVEV in the germline V gene (reference sequence).

In nucleotides, the CDR3 is TGTGCCAGCAGCTTTTCGGGCAGGGGGCTGGAGGAGACCCAGTACTTC. Its protein is CASSFSGRGLEETQYF. The rearrangement uses TRBV5-6 and TRBJ2-5; TRBD1 agrees at 8 bases. The length of the CDR3 is 16 residues. Germline values: CDR1 SGHDT, CDR2 YYEEEE. V dropped 2 bases and J dropped 5; count of bases not matched to a gene: 11.

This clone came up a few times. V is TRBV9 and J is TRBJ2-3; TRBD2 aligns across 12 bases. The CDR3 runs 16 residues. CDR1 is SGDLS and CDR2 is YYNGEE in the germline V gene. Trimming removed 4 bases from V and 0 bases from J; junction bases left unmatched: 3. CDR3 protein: CASSSSGGASTDTQYF. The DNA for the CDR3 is TGTGCCAGCAGCTCTAGCGGGGGGGCCAGCACAGATACGCAGTATTTT. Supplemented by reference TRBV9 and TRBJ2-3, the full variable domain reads DSGVTQTPKHLITATGQRVTLRCSPRSGDLSVYWYQQSLDQGLQFLIQYYNGEERAKGNILERFSAQQFPDLHSELNLSSLELGDSALYFCASSSSGGASTDTQYFGPGTRLTVL.

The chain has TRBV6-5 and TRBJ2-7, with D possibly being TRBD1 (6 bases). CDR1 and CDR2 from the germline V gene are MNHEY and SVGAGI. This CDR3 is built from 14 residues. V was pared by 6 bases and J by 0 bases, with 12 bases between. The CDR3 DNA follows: TGTGCCAGCAGGGCAGGGGTTTCCTCCTACGAGCAGTACTTC. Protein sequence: CASRAGVSSYEQYF.

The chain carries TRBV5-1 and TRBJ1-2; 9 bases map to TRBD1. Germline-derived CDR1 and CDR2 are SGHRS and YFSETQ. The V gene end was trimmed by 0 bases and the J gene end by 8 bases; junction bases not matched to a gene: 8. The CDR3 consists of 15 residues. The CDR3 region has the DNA TGCGCCAGCAGCTTGGAACCCGGGACAGGGTTCGGCTACACCTTC. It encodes CASSLEPGTGFGYTF.

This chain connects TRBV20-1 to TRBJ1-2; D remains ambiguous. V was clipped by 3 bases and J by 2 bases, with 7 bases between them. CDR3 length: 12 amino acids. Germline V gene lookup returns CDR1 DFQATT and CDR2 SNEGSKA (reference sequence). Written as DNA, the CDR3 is TGCAGTGCTAGTCCTCAGAACTATGGCTACACCTTC. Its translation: CSASPQNYGYTF.

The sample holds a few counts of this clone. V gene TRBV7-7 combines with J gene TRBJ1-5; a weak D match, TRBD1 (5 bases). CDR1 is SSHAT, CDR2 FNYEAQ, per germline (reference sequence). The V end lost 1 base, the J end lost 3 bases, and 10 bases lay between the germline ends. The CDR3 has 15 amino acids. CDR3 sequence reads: CASSLVRQPNQPQHF. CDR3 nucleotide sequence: TGTGCCAGCAGCTTAGTGAGACAGCCCAATCAGCCCCAGCATTTT.

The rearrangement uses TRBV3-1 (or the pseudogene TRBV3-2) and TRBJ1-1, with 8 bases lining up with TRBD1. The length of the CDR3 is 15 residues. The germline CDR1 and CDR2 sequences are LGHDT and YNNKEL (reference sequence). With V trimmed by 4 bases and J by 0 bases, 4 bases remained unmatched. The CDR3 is CASSLRQGMNTEAFF. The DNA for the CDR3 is TGTGCCAGCAGCCTTCGACAGGGGATGAACACTGAAGCTTTCTTT.